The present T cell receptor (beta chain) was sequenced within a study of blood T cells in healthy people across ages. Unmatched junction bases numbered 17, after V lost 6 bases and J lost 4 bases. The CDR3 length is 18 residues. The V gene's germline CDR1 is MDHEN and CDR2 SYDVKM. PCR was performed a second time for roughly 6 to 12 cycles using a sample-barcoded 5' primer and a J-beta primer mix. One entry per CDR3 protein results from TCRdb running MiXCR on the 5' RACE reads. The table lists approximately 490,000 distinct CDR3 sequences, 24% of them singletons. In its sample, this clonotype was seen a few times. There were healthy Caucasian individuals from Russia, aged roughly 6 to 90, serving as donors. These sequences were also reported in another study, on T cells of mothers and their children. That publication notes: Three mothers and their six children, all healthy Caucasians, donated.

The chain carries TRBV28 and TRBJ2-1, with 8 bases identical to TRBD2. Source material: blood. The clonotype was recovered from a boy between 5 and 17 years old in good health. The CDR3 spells CASSASGSIHPSYNEQFF. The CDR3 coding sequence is TGTGCCAGCAGCGCAAGCGGGAGTATTCATCCCTCATACAATGAGCAGTTCTTC.